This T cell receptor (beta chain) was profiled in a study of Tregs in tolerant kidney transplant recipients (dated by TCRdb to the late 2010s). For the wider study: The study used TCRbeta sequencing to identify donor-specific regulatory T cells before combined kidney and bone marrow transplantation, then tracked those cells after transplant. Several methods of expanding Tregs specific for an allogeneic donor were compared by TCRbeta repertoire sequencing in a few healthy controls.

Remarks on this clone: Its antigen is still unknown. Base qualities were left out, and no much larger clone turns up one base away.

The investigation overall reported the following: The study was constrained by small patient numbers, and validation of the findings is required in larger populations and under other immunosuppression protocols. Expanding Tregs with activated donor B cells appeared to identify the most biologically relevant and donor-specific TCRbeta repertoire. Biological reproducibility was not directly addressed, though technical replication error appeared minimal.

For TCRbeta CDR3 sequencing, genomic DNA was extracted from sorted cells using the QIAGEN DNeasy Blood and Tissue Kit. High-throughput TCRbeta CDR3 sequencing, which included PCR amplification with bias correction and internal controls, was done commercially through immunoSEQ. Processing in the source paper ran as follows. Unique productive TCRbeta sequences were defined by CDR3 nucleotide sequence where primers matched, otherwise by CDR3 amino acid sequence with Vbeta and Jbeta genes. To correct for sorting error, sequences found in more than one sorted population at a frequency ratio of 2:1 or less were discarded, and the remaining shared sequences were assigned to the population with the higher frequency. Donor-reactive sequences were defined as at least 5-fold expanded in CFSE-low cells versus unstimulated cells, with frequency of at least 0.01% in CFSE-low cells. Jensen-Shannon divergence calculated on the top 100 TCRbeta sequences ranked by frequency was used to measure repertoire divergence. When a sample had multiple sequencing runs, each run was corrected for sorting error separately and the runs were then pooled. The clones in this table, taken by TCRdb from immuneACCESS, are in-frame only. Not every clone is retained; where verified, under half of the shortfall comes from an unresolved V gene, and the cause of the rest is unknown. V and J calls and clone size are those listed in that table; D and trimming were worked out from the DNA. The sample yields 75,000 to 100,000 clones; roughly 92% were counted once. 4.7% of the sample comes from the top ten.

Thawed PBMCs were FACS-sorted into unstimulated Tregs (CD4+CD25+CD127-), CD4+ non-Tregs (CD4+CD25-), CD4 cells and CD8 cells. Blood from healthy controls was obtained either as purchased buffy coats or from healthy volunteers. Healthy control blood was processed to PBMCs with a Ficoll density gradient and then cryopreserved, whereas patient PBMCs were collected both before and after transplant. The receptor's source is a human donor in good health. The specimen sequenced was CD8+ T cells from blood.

The DNA sequence is given as TGTGCCAGCAGTCGGGGCCCCGGGACTAGCGACAATGAGCAGTTCTTC. This translates into CASSRGPGTSDNEQFF. The chain employs TRBV27 and TRBJ2-1, with 10 bases in between that match TRBD2. The CDR3 spans 16 residues, from the cysteine through the phenylalanine. Only CDR3 DNA remains: 48 bases, in frame from the first base. CDR1 and CDR2 are read off the germline V gene (reference sequence) as MNHEY and SMNVEV. V ends up 5 bases short and J 5 bases short, with an unmatched junction base count of 9.